Listed below are T cell receptor beta chains from one sample, sequenced in a study of blood T cell repertoires in COVID-19. The table came from immunoSEQ multiplex PCR; TCRdb's copy has only in-frame clones and leaves some out. The sample has over 200,000 clones; 80% to 90% are singletons. Sequenced input: peripheral blood. These TCRs come from a woman older than 75 with active or convalescent COVID-19. CDR3s include the opening cysteine and the closing phenylalanine or tryptophan. A D gene is named only where the DNA matches it firmly. Not every row has a clone size; where given, it reads once, few, many or a size class.

V	D	size	J	DNA	CDR3
TRBV4-3	.	.	TRBJ1-3	TGCGCCAGCAGCCAAGATCACAGAAACACCATATATTTT	CASSQDHRNTIYF
TRBV5-1	TRBD2	.	TRBJ2-1	TGCGCCAGCAGCGGCGAACTGGGACTACACTACAATGAGCAGTTCTTC	CASSGELGLHYNEQFF
TRBV5-1	TRBD1	.	TRBJ1-2	TGCGCCAGCAGTAGAACAGGGGGCGCGGACTATGGCTACACCTTC	CASSRTGGADYGYTF
TRBV4-3	TRBD1	.	TRBJ2-3	TGCGCCAGCAGCCACCAGACAGGGTTGTTGGATACGCAGTATTTT	CASSHQTGLLDTQYF
TRBV6-5	TRBD2	few	TRBJ2-2	TGTGCCAGCAGTTACTCAGCGGGAGTATTTGCCGGGGAGCTGTTTTTT	CASSYSAGVFAGELFF
TRBV27	TRBD1	.	TRBJ1-1	TGTGCCAGCAGTTTACGACAGGGCCTAAGTGAAGCTTTCTTT	CASSLRQGLSEAFF
TRBV13	TRBD2	.	TRBJ2-5	TGTGCCAGCAGCCTCGGACTAGCCCAAGAGACCCAGTACTTC	CASSLGLAQETQYF
TRBV3-1/TRBV3-2	.	few	TRBJ2-2	TGTGCCAGCAGCCAAGTAACGGTACCCACCGGGGAGCTGTTTTTT	CASSQVTVPTGELFF
TRBV28	.	.	TRBJ1-2	TGTGCCAGCAGATACGGACAGTATCTGCGCGGATATGGCTACACCTTC	CASRYGQYLRGYGYTF
TRBV11-3	TRBD2	.	TRBJ2-1	TGTGCCAGCGCGACTAGCGGAACTTACAATGAGCAGTTCTTC	CASATSGTYNEQFF
TRBV6-6	.	.	TRBJ2-2	TGTGCCAGCAGTTACCCCCAGGGGTTGAAGTCCGGGGAGCTGTTTTTT	CASSYPQGLKSGELFF
TRBV5-1	TRBD1	.	TRBJ1-2	TGCGCCAGCAGCTTGTTCGGACAGGGTGATGGCTACACCTTC	CASSLFGQGDGYTF
TRBV7-9	.	.	TRBJ1-6	TGTGCCAGCAGCTTAGGGTCCGGGGTAGGCTCACCCCTCCACTTT	CASSLGSGVGSPLHF
TRBV5-1	TRBD2	.	TRBJ2-2	TGCGCCAGCAGCTTCAGGGTGCTAGCGGCGGGGGTCGGGGAGCTGTTTTTT	CASSFRVLAAGVGELFF
TRBV18	TRBD1	.	TRBJ1-4	TGTGCCAGCTCACCTCGACAGGGGGCAACTAATGAAAAACTGTTTTTT	CASSPRQGATNEKLFF
TRBV4-3	TRBD1	.	TRBJ2-4	TGCGCCAGCAGCCGAAGCACAGGGGTAGGAAACATTCAGTACTTC	CASSRSTGVGNIQYF
TRBV27	TRBD1	.	TRBJ1-1	TGTGCCAGCAGTCAGGACAGGGCTAACACTGAAGCTTTCTTT	CASSQDRANTEAFF
TRBV19	TRBD1	.	TRBJ1-5	TGTGCCAGTAGTAGATTGGGACAGGGGGGGGATCAGCCCCAGCATTTT	CASSRLGQGGDQPQHF
TRBV6-5	TRBD1	once	TRBJ1-5	TGTGCCAGCACAGAAGGGAGGACAGGGAATCAGCCCCAGCATTTT	CASTEGRTGNQPQHF
TRBV5-4	.	.	TRBJ1-2	TGTGCCAGCAGCTTGGACAGGGTTGGCTACACCTTC	CASSLDRVGYTF
TRBV10-3	.	.	TRBJ2-7	TGTGCCATCAGAATTGACACGCGATCCTACGAGCAGTACTTC	CAIRIDTRSYEQYF
TRBV19	TRBD2	few	TRBJ2-5	TGTGCCAGTAGTTCGGGAGCGGGATTTGGAAAGACCCAGTACTTC	CASSSGAGFGKTQYF
TRBV6-5	TRBD1	.	TRBJ2-7	TGTGCCAGCCGAGGGACAGGGTCCTACGAGCAGTACTTC	CASRGTGSYEQYF
TRBV29-1	TRBD2	once	TRBJ2-3	TGCAGCGTTTACCTGGGGACTAGCAGAGATACGCAGTATTTT	CSVYLGTSRDTQYF
TRBV7-3	TRBD2	.	TRBJ2-2	TGTGCCAGCACCGGACTAGCGGGATCCTTGGGCGGGGAGCTGTTTTTT	CASTGLAGSLGGELFF
TRBV7-8	TRBD1	.	TRBJ2-7	TGTGCCAGCAGCTCCTCGGGGACAGGGGTGTACGAGCAGTACTTC	CASSSSGTGVYEQYF
TRBV5-1	.	.	TRBJ2-1	TGCGCCAGCAGCTTGCAGGATCCCTCCTACAATGAGCAGTTCTTC	CASSLQDPSYNEQFF
TRBV5-4	TRBD2	.	TRBJ2-7	TGTGCCAGCACCCTTCTCGGTAGCGGGGCCCTTGAGCAGTACTTC	CASTLLGSGALEQYF
TRBV5-6	.	.	TRBJ2-3	TGTGCCAGCAGCTTCCGCGCGGGGGCGGGCACAGATACGCAGTATTTT	CASSFRAGAGTDTQYF
TRBV10-3	TRBD1	.	TRBJ1-1	TGTGCCATCAGTGAGCCCGGACAGGGCAAGAACACTGAAGCTTTCTTT	CAISEPGQGKNTEAFF
TRBV5-1	.	.	TRBJ2-7	TGCGCCAGCAGCTACCCTCAGACAGGCGAGCAGTACTTC	CASSYPQTGEQYF